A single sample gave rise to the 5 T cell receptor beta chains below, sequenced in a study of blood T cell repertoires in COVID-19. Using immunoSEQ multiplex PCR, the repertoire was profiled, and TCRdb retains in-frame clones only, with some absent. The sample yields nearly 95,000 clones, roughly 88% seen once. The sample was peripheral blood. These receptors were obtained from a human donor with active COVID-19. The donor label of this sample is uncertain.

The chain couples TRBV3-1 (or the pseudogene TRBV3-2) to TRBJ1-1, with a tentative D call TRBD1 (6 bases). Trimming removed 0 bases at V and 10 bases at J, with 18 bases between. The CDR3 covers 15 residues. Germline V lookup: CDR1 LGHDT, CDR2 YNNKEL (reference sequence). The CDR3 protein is CASSQDWAVGHRAFF. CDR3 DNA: TGTGCCAGCAGCCAAGACTGGGCGGTGGGACACCGAGCTTTCTTT.

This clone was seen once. CDR3 sequence: CASSPGTPNQPQHF. For the CDR3, the DNA is TGCGCCAGCAGCCCCGGGACACCTAATCAGCCCCAGCATTTT. This chain uses TRBV5-1 with TRBJ1-5, with D perhaps matching TRBD1 (6 bases). CDR3 size: 14 residues. V was shortened by 4 bases and J by 4 bases, with 12 bases between the two germline ends. Germline values: CDR1 SGHRS, CDR2 YFSETQ.

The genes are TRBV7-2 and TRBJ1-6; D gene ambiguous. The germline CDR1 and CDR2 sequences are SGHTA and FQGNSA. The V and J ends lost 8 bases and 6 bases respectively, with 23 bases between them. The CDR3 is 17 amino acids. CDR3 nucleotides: TGTGCCAGCTCGGGGATGAGAGGGATCGAAATTAATTCACCCCTCCACTTT. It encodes CASSGMRGIEINSPLHF.

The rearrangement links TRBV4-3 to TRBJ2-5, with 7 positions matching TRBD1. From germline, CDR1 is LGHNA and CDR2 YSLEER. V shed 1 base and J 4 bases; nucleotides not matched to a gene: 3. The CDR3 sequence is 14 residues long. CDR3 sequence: CASSQVPGGETQYF. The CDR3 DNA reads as TGCGCCAGCAGCCAAGTTCCAGGGGGAGAGACCCAGTACTTC.

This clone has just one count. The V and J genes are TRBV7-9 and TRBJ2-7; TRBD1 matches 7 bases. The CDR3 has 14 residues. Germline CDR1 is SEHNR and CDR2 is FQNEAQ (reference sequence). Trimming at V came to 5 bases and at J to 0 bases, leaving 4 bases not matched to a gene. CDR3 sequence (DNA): TGTGCCAGCAGCCTGGGACAGAGCTCCTACGAGCAGTACTTC. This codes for CASSLGQSSYEQYF.